These T cell receptor beta chains were read from a single sample in a study of T cells in Graves' hyperthyroidism and ophthalmopathy. MiXCR, run by TCRdb on the multiplex PCR reads, gives a single entry per CDR3 protein. The data show about 270,000 distinct CDR3 sequences, around 20% seen once. The sequenced sample was blood. Receptors originate from a man between 25 and 39 years old with Graves' ophthalmopathy. CDR3s include the opening cysteine and the closing phenylalanine or tryptophan. D genes are given only for firm matches. Where a row states a size, it is once, few, many or the class of an expanded clone; other rows omit it.

j_call clone_size d_call v_call cdr3_aa cdr3_nt
TRBJ1-2 - TRBD1 TRBV19 CASSMRNRGRANYGYTF TGTGCCAGTAGTATGCGGAACAGGGGGCGCGCTAACTATGGCTACACCTTC
TRBJ2-3 many TRBD2 TRBV5-1 CASSFLSGGTQYF TGCGCCAGCAGCTTCCTTTCGGGAGGTACGCAGTATTTT
TRBJ1-4 - - TRBV12-3/TRBV12-4 CASSLERRATNEKLFF TGTGCCAGCAGTTTAGAGCGGCGGGCAACTAATGAAAAACTGTTTTTT
TRBJ2-1 once - TRBV9 CASSVLRVSPDGISEQFF TGTGCCAGCAGCGTCCTCAGGGTTTCCCCCGACGGGATCAGTGAGCAGTTCTTC
TRBJ2-2 few - TRBV2 CASIGVAELFF TGTGCCAGCATAGGGGTCGCGGAGCTGTTTTTT
TRBJ1-2 - TRBD1 TRBV7-9 CASSSSGSGTGVGYTF TGTGCCAGCAGCTCGTCCGGATCCGGGACAGGGGTCGGCTACACCTTC
TRBJ2-7 - - TRBV2 CAARRGEQYF TGTGCCGCACGAAGAGGCGAGCAGTACTTC
TRBJ1-2 many TRBD1 TRBV4-1 CASSQDRGTVPGYTF TGCGCCAGCAGCCAAGATCGTGGGACAGTTCCTGGCTACACCTTC
TRBJ2-1 once - TRBV10-3 CAISESPSPYEQFF TGTGCCATCAGTGAGTCTCCTAGCCCTTATGAGCAGTTCTTC
TRBJ2-7 - - TRBV11-2 CASSLALGQHYEQYF TGTGCCAGCAGCTTAGCCCTAGGACAGCACTACGAGCAGTACTTC
TRBJ2-5 - - TRBV5-6 CASSKGGTVVQYF TGTGCCAGCAGCAAAGGCGGCACGGTTGTTCAGTACTTC
TRBJ2-3 many - TRBV2 CASTDSGDTQYF TGTGCCAGCACGGACTCGGGGGATACGCAGTATTTT
TRBJ1-2 few - TRBV2 CASSTDSDYGYTF TGTGCCAGCAGTACCGACAGCGACTATGGCTACACCTTC
TRBJ1-5 - - TRBV12-3/TRBV12-4 CASSTRGGSNQPQHF TGTGCCAGCAGTACTAGGGGGGGAAGTAATCAGCCCCAGCATTTT
TRBJ1-2 - - TRBV20-1 CSARGQTVTDFYGYTF TGCAGTGCTAGAGGACAGACAGTAACTGACTTCTATGGCTACACCTTC
TRBJ1-1 - - TRBV5-1 CASSLEDPSDTEAFF TGCGCCAGCAGCTTGGAGGACCCGTCGGACACTGAAGCTTTCTTT
TRBJ1-1 many - TRBV5-8 CASSLGRGNTEAFF TGTGCCAGCAGCTTGGGCAGGGGGAACACTGAAGCTTTCTTT
TRBJ1-1 - TRBD1 TRBV6-1 CASGETGDGTEAFF TGTGCCAGCGGCGAGACAGGGGATGGAACTGAAGCTTTCTTT
TRBJ2-1 - - TRBV7-8 CASRFTPGSSYNEQFF TGTGCCAGCAGATTCACACCGGGAAGCTCCTACAATGAGCAGTTCTTC
TRBJ2-1 - TRBD2 TRBV6-5 CASSYSTGLAEYNEQFF TGTGCCAGCAGTTACTCGACGGGACTAGCGGAGTACAATGAGCAGTTCTTC
TRBJ1-5 many TRBD1 TRBV28 CASSPTDRGHNQPQHF TGTGCCAGCAGTCCCACCGACAGGGGACACAATCAGCCCCAGCATTTT
TRBJ2-1 - TRBD2 TRBV9 CASSPRLGLAGGGAYNEQFF TGTGCCAGCAGCCCTCGCCTCGGACTAGCGGGAGGAGGGGCCTACAATGAGCAGTTCTTC
TRBJ1-5 - TRBD1 TRBV19 CASNGDRGFYSNQPQHF TGTGCCAGTAATGGAGACAGGGGTTTCTACAGCAATCAGCCCCAGCATTTT
TRBJ2-7 - TRBD1 TRBV20-1 CSAHASGQGSYEQYF TGCAGTGCTCATGCGTCGGGACAGGGATCCTACGAGCAGTACTTC
TRBJ2-5 many - TRBV30 CAWINRNQETQYF TGTGCCTGGATCAACAGGAACCAAGAGACCCAGTACTTC
TRBJ1-2 - - TRBV3-1 CASNHGGAYGYTF TGTGCCAGCAACCACGGGGGGGCATATGGCTACACCTTC
TRBJ2-7 many TRBD1 TRBV5-1 CASSTGTGRPSYEQYF TGCGCCAGCAGCACCGGGACAGGGCGGCCATCCTACGAGCAGTACTTC
TRBJ2-2 - - TRBV29-1 CSVLQVLTGELFF TGCAGCGTTCTCCAGGTCCTCACCGGGGAGCTGTTTTTT
TRBJ2-5 once - TRBV6-2/TRBV6-3 CASKIYRYQETQYF TGTGCCAGCAAAATATACAGGTACCAAGAGACCCAGTACTTC
TRBJ2-1 many TRBD2 TRBV12-3/TRBV12-4 CATKVASGYNEQFF TGTGCCACCAAGGTGGCTAGCGGATACAATGAGCAGTTCTTC
TRBJ2-1 few - TRBV6-1 CASSVDSSYNEQFF TGTGCCAGCAGTGTTGATAGCTCCTACAATGAGCAGTTCTTC
TRBJ2-5 few TRBD1 TRBV5-1 CASSFGSGGSSQETQYF TGCGCCAGCAGCTTTGGGTCAGGGGGCTCTTCCCAAGAGACCCAGTACTTC
TRBJ2-5 few - TRBV19 CASSRDPGARETQYF TGTGCCAGTAGTCGGGACCCGGGGGCCAGAGAGACCCAGTACTTC
TRBJ2-1 - - TRBV2 CASSTGILGGREQFF TGTGCCAGCAGTACAGGGATTCTCGGTGGTCGTGAGCAGTTCTTC
TRBJ1-2 few - TRBV5-6 CASSFLRGLYGYTF TGTGCCAGCAGCTTTCTTCGGGGGCTCTATGGCTACACCTTC
TRBJ2-7 - - TRBV4-1 CASSPYEASNEQYF TGCGCCAGCAGCCCTTATGAGGCTAGCAATGAGCAGTACTTC